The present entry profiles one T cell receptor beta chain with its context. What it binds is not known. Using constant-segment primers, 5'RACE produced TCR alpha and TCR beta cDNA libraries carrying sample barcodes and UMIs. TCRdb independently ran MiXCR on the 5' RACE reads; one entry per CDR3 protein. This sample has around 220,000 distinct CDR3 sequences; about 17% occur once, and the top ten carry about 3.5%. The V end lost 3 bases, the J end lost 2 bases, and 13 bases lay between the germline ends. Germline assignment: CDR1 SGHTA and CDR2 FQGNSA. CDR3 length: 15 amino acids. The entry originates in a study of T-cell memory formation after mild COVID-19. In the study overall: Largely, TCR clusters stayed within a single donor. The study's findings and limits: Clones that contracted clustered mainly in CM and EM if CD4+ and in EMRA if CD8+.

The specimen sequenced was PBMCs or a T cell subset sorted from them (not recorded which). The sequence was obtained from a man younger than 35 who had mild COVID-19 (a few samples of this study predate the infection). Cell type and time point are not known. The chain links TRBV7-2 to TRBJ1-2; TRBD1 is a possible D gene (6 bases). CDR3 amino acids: CASSFQVGANYGYTF. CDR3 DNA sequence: TGTGCCAGCAGCTTCCAGGTGGGGGCGAACTATGGCTACACCTTC.